The next 20 T cell receptor beta chains were all read from a single sample in a study of shared clonotypes between healthy human individuals. The repertoire was sequenced with immunoSEQ multiplex PCR; TCRdb's copy has only in-frame clones and lacks some. The data contain some 2 million clones, less than 95% of them singletons. Naive CD8 cells comprised CD45RO-negative, CCR7-positively selected cells, excluding terminally differentiated effector memory CD45RA+ cells. Sequenced sample: naive CD8+ T cells sorted from blood. These receptors all come from a man aged 18 to 30 in good health.

The chain employs TRBV9 and TRBJ2-7; TRBD2 might be the D (5 bases). This CDR3 has 14 amino acids. Germline assignment: CDR1 SGDLS and CDR2 YYNGEE. With 4 bases removed from V and 4 bases from J, the gap between germline ends came to 15 bases. The CDR3 nucleotides are TGTGCCAGCAGCCCCACGAGGGCGGGTTACGAGCAGTACTTC. This sequence encodes CASSPTRAGYEQYF.

This chain connects TRBV5-4 to TRBJ1-1; D is undetermined. The CDR3 runs to 15 residues. The germline V and J ends were trimmed by 3 bases and 1 base, with 13 bases remaining between them. The germline gives CDR1 SGHNT, CDR2 YYREEE (reference sequence). CDR3 nucleotides: TGTGCCAGCAGCTGGCTTGGGGTCTCGAACACTGAAGCTTTCTTT. It yields the protein CASSWLGVSNTEAFF.

This chain uses TRBV7-9 with TRBJ1-4; no definite D call. The CDR3 has 14 amino acids. The germline V gene encodes CDR1 SEHNR and CDR2 FQNEAQ (reference sequence). The ends were cut back, 4 bases at V and 4 bases at J, with 10 bases in the middle. The CDR3 coding sequence is TGTGCCAGCAGCTCCAGCTCTGGTAATGAAAAACTGTTTTTT. Translation gives CASSSSSGNEKLFF.

V is TRBV27 and J is TRBJ2-3; 7 bases agree with TRBD2. This CDR3 contains 17 residues. CDR1 and CDR2 (germline): MNHEY, SMNVEV (reference sequence). With 5 bases clipped from V and 0 bases from J, the junction kept 11 bases outside the gene matches. The CDR3 spells CASSGLGYGLSTDTQYF. The CDR3 nucleotides read TGTGCCAGCAGTGGACTAGGATATGGCCTGAGCACAGATACGCAGTATTTT.

This chain joins TRBV6-5 and TRBJ2-2, with TRBD1 matching 8 bases. This CDR3 contains 15 residues. The germline CDR1 and CDR2 sequences are MNHEY and SVGAGI. V lost 4 bases, J lost 3 bases, and 4 bases stayed unmatched. The CDR3 nucleotides read TGTGCCAGCAGTTCCGGGACAGGATACACCGGGGAGCTGTTTTTT. It codes for CASSSGTGYTGELFF.

The table lists this clone with a count of one. The chain recombines TRBV4-1 with TRBJ2-3, with TRBD1 matching 8 bases. From germline, CDR1 is MGHRA and CDR2 YSYEKL. The CDR3 is 16 residues long. Unmatched junction bases numbered 11, after V lost 4 bases and J lost 5 bases. CDR3 coding DNA: TGCGCCAGCAGCCCCAACGACAGGGGTGTGCAAGATACGCAGTATTTT. Translated: CASSPNDRGVQDTQYF.

The chain recombines TRBV4-3 with TRBJ2-7; possible D gene TRBD2, 5 bases. The germline gives CDR1 LGHNA, CDR2 YSLEER. This CDR3 is built from 14 residues. Trimming pared 0 bases from V and 2 bases from J, leaving 8 bases between. CDR3 coding DNA: TGCGCCAGCAGCCAAGATTCGACTACCTACGAGCAGTACTTC. It is translated as CASSQDSTTYEQYF.

Concerning this clone: The same CDR3 is also encoded by other DNA sequences in this sample. This chain uses TRBV6-5 with TRBJ2-7; D might be TRBD2 (5 bases). CDR3 size: 16 residues. Germline V gene lookup returns CDR1 MNHEY and CDR2 SVGAGI. Trimming stripped 0 bases from V and 2 bases from J, with 14 bases between. The CDR3 reads CASSYSTGERPYEQYF. In DNA, the CDR3 is TGTGCCAGCAGTTACTCAACCGGGGAGCGCCCCTACGAGCAGTACTTC.

The V gene is TRBV10-3, the J gene TRBJ2-7; D is undetermined. The CDR3 has 12 amino acids. Germline CDR1 ENHRY, CDR2 SYGVKD. Deletions cut 3 bases from V and 7 bases from J, with 10 bases between. CDR3 sequence reads: CAISDPSLEQYF. CDR3 sequence (DNA): TGTGCCATCAGTGACCCCTCCCTAGAGCAGTACTTC.

This chain joins TRBV5-6 and TRBJ2-7; D unclear. CDR1 is SGHDT and CDR2 is YYEEEE in the germline V gene. The CDR3 sequence is 12 residues long. V was cut by 0 bases and J by 6 bases, with 7 bases left in between. The CDR3 reads CASSLEMGEQYF. Written as DNA, the CDR3 is TGTGCCAGCAGCTTGGAGATGGGCGAGCAGTACTTC.

The chain recombines TRBV29-1 with TRBJ1-4; D possibly corresponds to TRBD1 (5 bases). The V end lost 7 bases, the J end lost 2 bases, and 11 bases lay between the germline ends. CDR3 length equals 13 residues. Germline V gene data show CDR1 as SQVTM and CDR2 as ANQGSEA. CDR3 nucleotide sequence: TGCAGCGCCCGCAGGGCCACTAATGAAAAACTGTTTTTT. It yields the protein CSARRATNEKLFF.

CDR3 in DNA: TGTGCCAGCAGCCCGACTAGCGGGGACCCTAGCACAGATACGCAGTATTTT. Translation gives CASSPTSGDPSTDTQYF. This chain connects TRBV27 to TRBJ2-3, with 11 bases matching TRBD2. CDR3 size: 17 residues. Germline trimming cut 6 bases from V and 0 bases from J; bases unmatched to any gene: 8. Germline-derived CDR1 and CDR2 are MNHEY and SMNVEV (reference sequence).

The rearrangement joins TRBV5-6 to TRBJ2-5; D is unresolved. CDR3 length equals 13 residues. The V end lost 3 bases, the J end lost 2 bases, and 8 bases lay between the germline ends. Per germline, CDR1 SGHDT and CDR2 YYEEEE. CDR3 nucleotides: TGTGCCAGCAGCTCGACTTTGCAAGAGACCCAGTACTTC. Translation: CASSSTLQETQYF.

V is TRBV21-1 and J is TRBJ2-7; the D segment call TRBD2 is taken from the table without a DNA check. TRBV21-1 corresponds to a pseudogene. This CDR3 has 9 residues. The CDR3 DNA reads as TGTGCCAGCACGTACGAGCAGTACTTC. Its translation is CASTYEQYF.

Regarding this clone: The sample carries other DNA sequences with the same CDR3. V is TRBV27 and J is TRBJ1-5; D unclear. V lost 2 bases and J 6 bases, leaving 11 bases between the germline ends. Germline V lookup: CDR1 MNHEY, CDR2 SMNVEV (reference sequence). The CDR3 loop spans 14 amino acids. The CDR3 reads CASSLVGSGQPQHF. CDR3 bases: TGTGCCAGCAGTTTAGTGGGCTCGGGTCAGCCCCAGCATTTT.

The V call is TRBV6-6, the J call TRBJ1-2; 7 bases match TRBD1. V lost 7 bases to trimming and J lost 2 bases; unmatched junction nucleotides: 10. The V gene's germline CDR1 is MNHNY and CDR2 SVGAGI (reference sequence). The CDR3 has 15 residues. In DNA, the CDR3 is TGTGCCAGCACCAACCCAGACAGGGCGAACTATGGCTACACCTTC. The encoded protein is CASTNPDRANYGYTF.

The V gene is TRBV4-1, the J gene TRBJ1-1; no clear D. Germline CDR1 MGHRA, CDR2 YSYEKL. The CDR3 is made up of 14 amino acids. V lost 3 bases and J 10 bases, leaving 18 bases between the germline ends. CDR3 DNA sequence: TGCGCCAGCAGCCATCTGTCCCTGGCATCAGGAGCTTTCTTT. Translation: CASSHLSLASGAFF.

V is TRBV9 and J is TRBJ2-1; 10 bases align to TRBD2. V lost 3 bases and J lost 7; bases outside the gene matches: 7. CDR3 length: 15 amino acids. Germline V gene lookup returns CDR1 SGDLS and CDR2 YYNGEE. The CDR3 DNA reads TGTGCCAGCAGCGCTCTAGCGGGAGCGGGTAATGAGCAGTTCTTC. It codes for CASSALAGAGNEQFF.

The chain carries TRBV2 and TRBJ2-7; 8 positions match TRBD1. The CDR3 extends over 15 amino acids. Germline CDR1 reads SNHLY; CDR2 reads FYNNEI. V shed 6 bases and J 6 bases; nucleotides not matched to a gene: 13. CDR3 amino acids: CASSSTGDPFIEQYF. The CDR3 nucleotides read TGTGCCAGCAGCTCGACAGGGGACCCATTTATCGAGCAGTACTTC.

This clone appeared a single time. The chain couples TRBV6-1 to TRBJ1-4; no firm D call. Germline values: CDR1 MNHNS, CDR2 SASEGT. Between the trimmed V and J ends, which lost 6 bases and 5 bases, there was a span of 13 bases. The CDR3 length is 14 residues. The CDR3 sequence is CASSATGVNEKLFF. CDR3 in DNA: TGTGCCAGCAGCGCGACTGGGGTGAATGAAAAACTGTTTTTT.